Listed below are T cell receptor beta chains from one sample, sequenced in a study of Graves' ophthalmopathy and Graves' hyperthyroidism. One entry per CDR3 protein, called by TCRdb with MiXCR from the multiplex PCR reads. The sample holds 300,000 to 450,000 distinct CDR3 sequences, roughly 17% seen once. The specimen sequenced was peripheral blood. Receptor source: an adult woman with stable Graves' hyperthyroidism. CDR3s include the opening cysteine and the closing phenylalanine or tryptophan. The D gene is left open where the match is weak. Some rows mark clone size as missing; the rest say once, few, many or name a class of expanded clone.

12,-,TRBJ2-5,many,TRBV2,CASNDLVATQYF,TGTGCCAGCAACGACCTGGTCGCGACCCAGTACTTC
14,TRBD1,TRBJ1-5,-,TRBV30,CAWSGVQGGQPLHF,TGTGCCTGGAGTGGCGTACAGGGGGGTCAGCCCCTGCATTTT
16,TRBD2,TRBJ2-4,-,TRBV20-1,CSARGPSGLAKNIKYF,TGCAGTGCCCGAGGTCCTAGCGGGTTAGCCAAAAACATTAAGTACTTC
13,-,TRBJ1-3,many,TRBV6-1,CASSEALTDTIYF,TGTGCCAGCAGTGAAGCTTTAACGGACACCATATATTTT
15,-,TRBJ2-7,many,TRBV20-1,CSARDGIGGAYEQYF,TGCAGTGCTAGAGATGGGATTGGCGGAGCCTACGAGCAGTACTTC
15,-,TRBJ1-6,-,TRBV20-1,CSATPYPVVNSPLHF,TGCAGTGCTACCCCATACCCGGTCGTTAATTCACCCCTCCACTTT
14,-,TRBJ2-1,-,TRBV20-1,CSARPQSSYNEQFF,TGCAGTGCTAGACCCCAAAGCTCCTACAATGAGCAGTTCTTC
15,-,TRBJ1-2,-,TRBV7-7,CASSLGQAMDYGYTF,TGTGCTAGCAGCTTGGGCCAGGCGATGGACTATGGCTACACCTTC
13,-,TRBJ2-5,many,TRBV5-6,CASSLSVLKTQYF,TGTGCCAGCAGCCTTTCGGTACTAAAGACCCAGTACTTC
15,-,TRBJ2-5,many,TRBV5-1,CASSLELAHQETQYF,TGCGCCAGCAGCTTGGAGCTAGCCCACCAAGAGACCCAGTACTTC
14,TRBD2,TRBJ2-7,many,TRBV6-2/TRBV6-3,CASSYLAGVDEQYF,TGTGCCAGCAGTTACCTGGCGGGAGTCGACGAGCAGTACTTC
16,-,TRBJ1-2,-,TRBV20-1,CSARDFNRGAGYGYTF,TGCAGTGCTAGAGATTTTAACCGGGGGGCTGGCTATGGCTACACCTTC
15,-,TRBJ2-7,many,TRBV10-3,CAISDPPGASYEQYF,TGTGCCATCAGCGATCCCCCAGGGGCCTCCTACGAGCAGTACTTC
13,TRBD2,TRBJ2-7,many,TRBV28,CASQTSVINEQYF,TGTGCCAGTCAAACTAGCGTAATTAACGAGCAGTACTTC
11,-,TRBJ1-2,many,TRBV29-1,CSVERRTGYTF,TGCAGCGTTGAACGGAGGACTGGCTACACCTTC
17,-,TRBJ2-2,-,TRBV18,CASSPSASRKNTGELFF,TGTGCCAGCTCACCATCTGCCTCAAGGAAAAACACCGGGGAGCTGTTTTTT
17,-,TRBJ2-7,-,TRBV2,CASSELRSGTSSYEQYF,TGTGCCAGCAGTGAACTGAGGTCGGGGACAAGCTCCTACGAGCAGTACTTC
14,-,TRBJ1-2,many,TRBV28,CASSLCLGACGYTF,TGTGCCAGCAGTTTATGCCTGGGGGCATGTGGCTACACCTTC
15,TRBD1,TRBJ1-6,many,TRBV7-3,CASSLADRGNSPLHF,TGTGCCAGCAGCTTAGCTGACAGGGGCAATTCACCCCTCCACTTT
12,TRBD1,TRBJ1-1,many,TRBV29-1,CSALTGDTEAFF,TGCAGCGCCTTAACAGGGGACACTGAAGCTTTCTTT
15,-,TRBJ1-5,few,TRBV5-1,CASSLEGGTSQPQHF,TGCGCCAGCAGCTTGGAAGGGGGGACGAGTCAGCCCCAGCATTTT
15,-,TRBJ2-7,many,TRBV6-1,CASSEEGGGGYEQYF,TGTGCCAGCAGTGAAGAGGGAGGAGGGGGCTACGAGCAGTACTTC
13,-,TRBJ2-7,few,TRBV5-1,CASSYTAGGEQYF,TGCGCCAGCAGCTATACAGCGGGCGGCGAGCAGTACTTC
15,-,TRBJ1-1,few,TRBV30,CAWSVLARLFTEAFF,TGTGCCTGGAGTGTTCTAGCCAGGCTTTTCACTGAAGCTTTCTTT
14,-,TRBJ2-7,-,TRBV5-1,CASSLGGEDYEQYF,TGCGCCAGCAGCTTGGGGGGTGAGGACTACGAGCAGTACTTC
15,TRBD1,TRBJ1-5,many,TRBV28,CASSPGTGRNQPQHF,TGTGCCAGCAGTCCCGGGACAGGGCGGAATCAGCCCCAGCATTTT
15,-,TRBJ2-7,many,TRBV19,CASSMTAQSSYEQYF,TGTGCCAGTAGTATGACGGCCCAGAGCTCCTACGAGCAGTACTTC
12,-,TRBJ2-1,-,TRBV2,CASSSQGNEQFF,TGTGCCAGCAGCTCACAGGGAAATGAGCAGTTCTTC
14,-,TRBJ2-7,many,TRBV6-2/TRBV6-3,CASRNRAPPYEQYF,TGTGCCAGCAGAAACAGGGCCCCACCCTACGAGCAGTACTTC
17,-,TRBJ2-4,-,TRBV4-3,CASSQEGRPAAKNIQYF,TGCGCCAGCAGCCAAGAGGGACGGCCGGCGGCCAAAAACATTCAGTACTTC
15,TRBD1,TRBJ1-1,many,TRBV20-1,CSASTGGGGNTEAFF,TGCAGTGCTTCGACAGGGGGCGGTGGGAACACTGAAGCTTTCTTT
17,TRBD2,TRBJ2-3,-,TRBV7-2,CASSPGLAGGFTDTQYF,TGTGCCAGCAGCCCCGGACTAGCGGGAGGTTTCACAGATACGCAGTATTTT
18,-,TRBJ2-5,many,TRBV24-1,CATSDDGTELGLAETQYF,TGTGCCACCAGTGACGATGGGACGGAGCTGGGACTTGCGGAGACCCAGTACTTC
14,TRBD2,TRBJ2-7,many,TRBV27,CASRTAGGPYEQYF,TGTGCCAGCAGGACAGCGGGAGGGCCCTACGAGCAGTACTTC
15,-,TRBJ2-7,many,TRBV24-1,CATSDPARDTGEQYF,TGTGCCACCAGTGATCCCGCACGGGATACAGGCGAGCAGTACTTC
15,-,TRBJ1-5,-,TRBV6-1,CASSPNSGGDQPQHF,TGTGCCAGCAGTCCGAACAGTGGCGGGGATCAGCCCCAGCATTTT
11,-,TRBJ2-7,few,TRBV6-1,CASREVAEQYF,TGTGCCAGCAGGGAGGTAGCCGAGCAGTACTTC
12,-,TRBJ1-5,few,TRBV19,CASSMRGGPQHF,TGTGCCAGTAGTATGAGGGGAGGACCCCAGCATTTT
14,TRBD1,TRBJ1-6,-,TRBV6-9,CASSYGTGNSPLHF,TGTGCCAGCAGTTATGGGACAGGGAATTCACCCCTCCACTTT
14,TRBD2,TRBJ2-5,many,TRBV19,CASSRLAGGETQYF,TGTGCCAGTAGTAGACTAGCGGGAGGAGAGACCCAGTACTTC
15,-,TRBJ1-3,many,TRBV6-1,CASSNPTSSGNTIYF,TGTGCCAGCAGCAATCCGACAAGCTCTGGAAACACCATATATTTT
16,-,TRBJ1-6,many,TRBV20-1,CSARNWGDTTNSPLHF,TGCAGTGCTAGGAATTGGGGGGACACCACCAATTCACCCCTCCACTTT
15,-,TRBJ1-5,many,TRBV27,CASSRASGSPQPQHF,TGTGCCAGCAGTCGGGCATCAGGGTCACCTCAGCCCCAGCATTTT
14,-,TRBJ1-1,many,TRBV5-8,CASSRSPVNTEAFF,TGTGCCAGCAGCCGCAGTCCCGTTAACACTGAAGCTTTCTTT
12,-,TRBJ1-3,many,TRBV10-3,CAITSPGNTIYF,TGTGCCATCACCTCGCCTGGAAACACCATATATTTT
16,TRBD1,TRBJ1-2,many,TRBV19,CASSISGQGGSYGYTF,TGTGCCAGTAGTATTTCGGGACAGGGAGGATCCTATGGCTACACCTTC
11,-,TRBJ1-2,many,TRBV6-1,CASRTEHGYTF,TGTGCCAGCAGAACGGAGCATGGCTACACCTTC
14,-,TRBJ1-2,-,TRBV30,CAWSVRRMVHGYTF,TGTGCCTGGAGTGTACGGCGTATGGTGCATGGCTACACCTTC
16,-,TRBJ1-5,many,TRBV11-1,CASSFPPGRWTQPQHF,TGTGCCAGCAGCTTTCCACCTGGACGGTGGACTCAGCCCCAGCATTTT
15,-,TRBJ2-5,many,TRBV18,CASSPAVGELETQYF,TGTGCCAGCTCACCAGCGGTAGGGGAATTAGAGACCCAGTACTTC
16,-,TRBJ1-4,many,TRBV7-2,CASSRNGGDRGEKLFF,TGTGCCAGCAGCCGAAACGGTGGGGATAGGGGTGAAAAACTGTTTTTT